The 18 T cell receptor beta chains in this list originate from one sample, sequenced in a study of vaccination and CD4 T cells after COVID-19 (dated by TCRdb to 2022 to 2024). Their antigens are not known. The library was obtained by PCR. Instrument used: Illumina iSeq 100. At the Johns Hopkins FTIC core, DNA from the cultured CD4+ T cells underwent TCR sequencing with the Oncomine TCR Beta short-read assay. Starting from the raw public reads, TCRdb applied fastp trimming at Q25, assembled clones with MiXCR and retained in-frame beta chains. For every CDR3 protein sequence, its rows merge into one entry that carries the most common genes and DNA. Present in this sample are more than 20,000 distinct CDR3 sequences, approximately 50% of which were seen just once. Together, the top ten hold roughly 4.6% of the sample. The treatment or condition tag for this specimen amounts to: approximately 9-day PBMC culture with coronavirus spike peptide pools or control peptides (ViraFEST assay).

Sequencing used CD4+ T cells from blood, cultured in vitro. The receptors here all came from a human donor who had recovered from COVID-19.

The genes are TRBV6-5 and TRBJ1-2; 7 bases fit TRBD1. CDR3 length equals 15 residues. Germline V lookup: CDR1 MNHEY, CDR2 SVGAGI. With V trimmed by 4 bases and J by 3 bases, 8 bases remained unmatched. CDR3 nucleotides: TGTGCCAGCAGTTCCCCCGGGACAGACTACTATGGCTACACCTTC. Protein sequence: CASSSPGTDYYGYTF.

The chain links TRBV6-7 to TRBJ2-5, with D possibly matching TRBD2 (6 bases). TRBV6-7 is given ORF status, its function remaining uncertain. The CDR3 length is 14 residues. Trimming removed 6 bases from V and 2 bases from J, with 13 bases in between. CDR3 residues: CASRTYGGQETQYF. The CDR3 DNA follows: TGTGCCAGCAGGACCTATGGGGGGCAAGAGACCCAGTACTTC.

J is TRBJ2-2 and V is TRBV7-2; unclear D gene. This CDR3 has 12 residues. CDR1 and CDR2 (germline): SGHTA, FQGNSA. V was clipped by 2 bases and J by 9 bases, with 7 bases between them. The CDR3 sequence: CASSLIRRELFF. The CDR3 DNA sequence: TGTGCCAGCAGCTTAATCAGACGGGAGCTGTTTTTT.

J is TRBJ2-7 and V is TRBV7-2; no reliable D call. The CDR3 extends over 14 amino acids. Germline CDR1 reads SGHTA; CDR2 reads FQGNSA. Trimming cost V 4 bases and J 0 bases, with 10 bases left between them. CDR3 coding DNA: TGTGCCAGCAGCTGGGCCGGATCCTCCTACGAGCAGTACTTC. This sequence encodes CASSWAGSSYEQYF.

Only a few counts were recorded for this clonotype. CDR3 sequence: CASSAGRLLGAYGYTF. The CDR3 nucleotides are TGTGCCAGCAGTGCAGGACGTCTTCTAGGGGCCTATGGCTACACCTTC. The chain employs TRBV6-1 and TRBJ1-2, with a tentative D call TRBD1 (5 bases). The V gene lost 4 bases and the J gene lost 4 bases, with 19 bases spanning the gap. The CDR3 loop spans 16 amino acids. CDR1 MNHNS and CDR2 SASEGT come from the germline V gene.

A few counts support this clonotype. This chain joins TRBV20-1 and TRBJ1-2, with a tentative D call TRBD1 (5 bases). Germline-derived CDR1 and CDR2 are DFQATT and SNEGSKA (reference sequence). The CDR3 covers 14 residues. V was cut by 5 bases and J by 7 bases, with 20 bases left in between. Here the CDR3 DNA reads TGCAGTGCTCTCGACGGTCGACAGTTCTCTGGCTACACCTTC. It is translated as CSALDGRQFSGYTF.

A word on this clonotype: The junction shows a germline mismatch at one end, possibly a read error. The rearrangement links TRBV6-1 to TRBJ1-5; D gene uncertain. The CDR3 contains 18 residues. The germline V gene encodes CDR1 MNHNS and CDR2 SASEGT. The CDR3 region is CASGESVTLLPTDQPQHF. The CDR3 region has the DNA TGTGCCAGCGGTGAATCCGTGACACTCTTACCTACTGATCAGCCCCAGCATTTT.

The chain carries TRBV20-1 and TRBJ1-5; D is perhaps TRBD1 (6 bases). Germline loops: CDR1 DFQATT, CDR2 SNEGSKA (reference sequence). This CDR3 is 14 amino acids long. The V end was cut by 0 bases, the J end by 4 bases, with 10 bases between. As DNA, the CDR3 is TGCAGTGCTAGAGAACAGGGAGAGAATCAGCCCCAGCATTTT. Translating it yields CSAREQGENQPQHF.

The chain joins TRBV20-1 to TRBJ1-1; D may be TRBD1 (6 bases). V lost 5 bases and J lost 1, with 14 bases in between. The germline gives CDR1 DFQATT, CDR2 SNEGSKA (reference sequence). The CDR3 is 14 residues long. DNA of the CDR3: TGCAGTGCTCCAAACAGGGCAGAGAACACTGAAGCTTTCTTT. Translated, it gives CSAPNRAENTEAFF.

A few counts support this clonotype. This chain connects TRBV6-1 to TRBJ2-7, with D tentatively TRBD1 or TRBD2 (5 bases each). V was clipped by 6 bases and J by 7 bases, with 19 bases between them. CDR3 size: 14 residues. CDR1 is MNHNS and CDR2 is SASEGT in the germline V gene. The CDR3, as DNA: TGTGCCAGCAGGAGGGACGCACAACCCAGGGAGCAGTACTTC. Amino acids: CASRRDAQPREQYF.

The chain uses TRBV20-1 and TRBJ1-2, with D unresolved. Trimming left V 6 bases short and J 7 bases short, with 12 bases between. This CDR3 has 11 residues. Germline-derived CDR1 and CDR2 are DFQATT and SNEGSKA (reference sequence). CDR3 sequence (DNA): TGCAGTGCCTATAAGGGTTTTGGCTACACCTTC. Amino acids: CSAYKGFGYTF.

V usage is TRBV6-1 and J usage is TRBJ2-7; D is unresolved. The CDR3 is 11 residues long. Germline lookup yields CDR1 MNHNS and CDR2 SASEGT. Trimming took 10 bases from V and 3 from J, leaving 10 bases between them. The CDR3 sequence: CATNLHYEQYF. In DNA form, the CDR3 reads TGTGCCACCAACCTTCACTACGAGCAGTACTTC.

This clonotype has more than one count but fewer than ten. CDR3 sequence reads: CASSKVCPQREQYF. CDR3 bases: TGTGCCAGCAGCAAAGTTTGCCCTCAAAGGGAGCAGTACTTC. The gene calls are TRBV21-1 and TRBJ2-7; TRBD2, the table's D call, lacks a check against the DNA. TRBV21-1 represents a pseudogene. The CDR3 is made up of 14 amino acids.

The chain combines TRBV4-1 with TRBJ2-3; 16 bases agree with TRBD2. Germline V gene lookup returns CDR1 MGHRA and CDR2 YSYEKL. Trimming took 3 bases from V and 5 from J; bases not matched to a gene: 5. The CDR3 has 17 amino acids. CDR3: CASSQWGLAGGKDTQYF. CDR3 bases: TGCGCCAGCAGCCAGTGGGGACTAGCGGGAGGGAAAGATACGCAGTATTTT.

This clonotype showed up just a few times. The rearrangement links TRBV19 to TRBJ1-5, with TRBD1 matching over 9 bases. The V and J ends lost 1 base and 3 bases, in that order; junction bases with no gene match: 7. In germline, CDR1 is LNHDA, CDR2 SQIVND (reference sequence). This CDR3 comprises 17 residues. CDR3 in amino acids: CASSIGRQGVNNQPQHF. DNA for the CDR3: TGTGCCAGTAGTATAGGTAGACAGGGGGTTAACAATCAGCCCCAGCATTTT. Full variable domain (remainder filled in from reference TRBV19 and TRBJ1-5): DGGITQSPKYLFRKEGQNVTLSCEQNLNHDAMYWYRQDPGQGLRLIYYSQIVNDFQKGDIAEGYSVSREKKESFPLTVTSAQKNPTAFYLCASSIGRQGVNNQPQHFGDGTRLSIL.

The DNA of the CDR3 is TGTGCCAGCATCTCGCCGGGGACTAGCGGGAGTATCGACAATGAGCAGTTCTTC. Its translation is CASISPGTSGSIDNEQFF. The chain combines TRBV21-1 with TRBJ2-1; the D call TRBD2 from the table was never checked on the DNA. TRBV21-1 is a listed pseudogene. The CDR3 spans 18 residues.

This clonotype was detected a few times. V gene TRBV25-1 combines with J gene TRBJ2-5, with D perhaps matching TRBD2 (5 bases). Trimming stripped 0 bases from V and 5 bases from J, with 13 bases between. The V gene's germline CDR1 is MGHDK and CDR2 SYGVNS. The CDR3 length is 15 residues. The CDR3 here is CASSEYLAGAETQYF. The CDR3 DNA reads TGTGCCAGCAGTGAATATTTGGCGGGCGCCGAGACCCAGTACTTC.

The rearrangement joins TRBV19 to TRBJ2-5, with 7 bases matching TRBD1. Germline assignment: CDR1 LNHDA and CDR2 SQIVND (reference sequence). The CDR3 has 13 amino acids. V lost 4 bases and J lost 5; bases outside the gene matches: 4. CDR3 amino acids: CASSSLRGETQYF. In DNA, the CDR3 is TGTGCCAGTAGTAGCCTCAGGGGGGAGACCCAGTACTTC. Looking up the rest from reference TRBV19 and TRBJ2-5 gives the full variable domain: DGGITQSPKYLFRKEGQNVTLSCEQNLNHDAMYWYRQDPGQGLRLIYYSQIVNDFQKGDIAEGYSVSREKKESFPLTVTSAQKNPTAFYLCASSSLRGETQYFGPGTRLLVL.